The source of this T cell receptor beta chain is a study of T cells after yellow fever vaccination. Overall study results and limits: Post-booster reappearance was seen for most primary-vaccination clones (96% CD4, around 90% CD8).

By 5'RACE template switching, TCR cDNA was produced, with a universal primer site and UMIs added in the process. One entry per CDR3 protein, called by TCRdb with MiXCR from the 5' RACE reads. The data hold 170,000 or so distinct CDR3 sequences, with about a tenth observed a single time. The trim removed 0 bases at V and 9 bases at J, leaving 7 bases unmatched. The CDR3 has 15 amino acids. Germline V gene data show CDR1 as SEHNR and CDR2 as FQNEAQ (reference sequence). Concerning this clonotype: No antigen is known for it.

The V and J genes are TRBV7-9 and TRBJ2-1; TRBD2 aligns across 8 bases. This clonotype was sampled from a man aged 18 to 30 who received the YFV17D yellow fever vaccine. Sequenced material: CD8+ T cells sorted from PBMCs, taken 45 days after the yellow fever booster vaccination. The DNA for the CDR3 is TGTGCCAGCAGCTTAGCGTCGGGACTAGACGGTGAGCAGTTCTTC. Its translation: CASSLASGLDGEQFF. The variable domain in full, with the rest retrieved from reference TRBV7-9 and TRBJ2-1, is DTGVSQNPRHKITKRGQNVTFRCDPISEHNRLYWYRQTLGQGPEFLTYFQNEAQLEKSRLLSDRFSAERPKGSFSTLEIQRTEQGDSAMYLCASSLASGLDGEQFFGPGTRLTVL.